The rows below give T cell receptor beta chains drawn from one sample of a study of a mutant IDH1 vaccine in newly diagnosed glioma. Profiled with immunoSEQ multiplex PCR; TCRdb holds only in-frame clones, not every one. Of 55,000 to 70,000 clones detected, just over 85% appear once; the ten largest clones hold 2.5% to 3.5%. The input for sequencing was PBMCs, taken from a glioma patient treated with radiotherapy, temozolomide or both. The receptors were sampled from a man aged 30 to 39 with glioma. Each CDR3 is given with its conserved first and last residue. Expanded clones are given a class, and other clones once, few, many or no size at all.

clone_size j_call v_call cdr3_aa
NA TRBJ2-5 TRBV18 CASSPLSERVQETQYF
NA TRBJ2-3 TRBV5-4 CASSFFGLDSSTDTQYF
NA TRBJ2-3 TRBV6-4 CASSPSPGGHTQYF
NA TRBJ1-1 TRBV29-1 CSALVDLNTEAFF
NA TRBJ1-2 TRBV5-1 CASQGSGYGYTF
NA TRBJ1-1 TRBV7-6 CASSLVGQGADTEAFF
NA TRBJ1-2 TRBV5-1 CASSPGSLGYGYTF
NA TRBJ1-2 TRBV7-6 CASSLAGGARGYTF
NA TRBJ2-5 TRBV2 CASSEVQRLSPQETQYF
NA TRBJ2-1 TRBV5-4 CASSNLFRGGEQFF
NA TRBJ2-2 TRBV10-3 CAISLGPGGADTGELFF
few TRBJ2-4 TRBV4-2 CASSQDWLAGDNIQYF
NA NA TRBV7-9 CASSLADRLRYEQYF
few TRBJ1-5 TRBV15 CATSRDKQGGGQPQHF
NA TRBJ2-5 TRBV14 CASGTKETQYF
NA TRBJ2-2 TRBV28 CASSLYGQANANTGELFF